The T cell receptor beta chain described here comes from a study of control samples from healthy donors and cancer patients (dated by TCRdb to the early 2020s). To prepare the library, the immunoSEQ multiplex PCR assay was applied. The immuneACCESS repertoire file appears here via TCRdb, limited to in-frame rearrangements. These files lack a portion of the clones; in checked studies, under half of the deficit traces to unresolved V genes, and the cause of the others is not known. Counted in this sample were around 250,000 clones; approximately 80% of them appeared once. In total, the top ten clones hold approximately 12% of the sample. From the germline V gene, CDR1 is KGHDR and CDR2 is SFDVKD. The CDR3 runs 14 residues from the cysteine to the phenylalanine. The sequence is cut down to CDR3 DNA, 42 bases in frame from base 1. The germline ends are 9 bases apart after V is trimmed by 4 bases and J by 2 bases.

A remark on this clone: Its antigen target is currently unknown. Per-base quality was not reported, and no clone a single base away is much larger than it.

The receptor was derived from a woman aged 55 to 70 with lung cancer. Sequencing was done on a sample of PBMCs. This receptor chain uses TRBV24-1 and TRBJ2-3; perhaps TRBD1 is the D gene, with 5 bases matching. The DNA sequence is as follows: TGTGCCACCAGTGAAGACAGAAACACAGATACGCAGTATTTT. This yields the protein CATSEDRNTDTQYF.